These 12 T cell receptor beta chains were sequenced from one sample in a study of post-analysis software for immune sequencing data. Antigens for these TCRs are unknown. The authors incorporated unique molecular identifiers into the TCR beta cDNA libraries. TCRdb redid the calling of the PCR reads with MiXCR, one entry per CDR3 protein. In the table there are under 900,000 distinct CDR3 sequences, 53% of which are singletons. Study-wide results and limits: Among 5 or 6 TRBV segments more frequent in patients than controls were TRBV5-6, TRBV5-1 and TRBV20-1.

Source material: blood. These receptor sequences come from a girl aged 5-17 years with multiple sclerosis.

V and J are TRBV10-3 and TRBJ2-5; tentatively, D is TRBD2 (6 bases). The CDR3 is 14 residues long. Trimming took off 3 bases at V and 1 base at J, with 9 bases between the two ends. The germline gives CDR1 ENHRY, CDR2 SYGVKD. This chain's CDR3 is CAISDGGFQETQYF. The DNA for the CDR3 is TGTGCCATCAGTGACGGGGGTTTCCAAGAGACCCAGTACTTC.

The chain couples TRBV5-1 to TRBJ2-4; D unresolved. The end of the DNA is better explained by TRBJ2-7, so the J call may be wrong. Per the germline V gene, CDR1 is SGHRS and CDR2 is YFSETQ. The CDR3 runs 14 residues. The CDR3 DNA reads TGCGCCAGCAGCTTGGCCGTCTCAGCCTACGAGCAGTACTTC. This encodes CASSLAVSAYEQYF.

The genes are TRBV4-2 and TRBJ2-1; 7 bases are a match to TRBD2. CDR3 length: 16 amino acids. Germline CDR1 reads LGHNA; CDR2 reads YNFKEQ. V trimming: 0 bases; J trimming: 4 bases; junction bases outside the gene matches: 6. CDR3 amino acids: CASSQDQASGYNEQFF. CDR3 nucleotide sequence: TGTGCCAGCAGCCAAGATCAGGCTAGCGGATACAATGAGCAGTTCTTC.

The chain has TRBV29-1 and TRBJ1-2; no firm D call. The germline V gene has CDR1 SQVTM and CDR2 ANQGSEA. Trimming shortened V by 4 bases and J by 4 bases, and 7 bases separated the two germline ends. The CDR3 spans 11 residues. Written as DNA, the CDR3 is TGCAGCGTTGGACCGGCCTATGGCTACACCTTC. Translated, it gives CSVGPAYGYTF.

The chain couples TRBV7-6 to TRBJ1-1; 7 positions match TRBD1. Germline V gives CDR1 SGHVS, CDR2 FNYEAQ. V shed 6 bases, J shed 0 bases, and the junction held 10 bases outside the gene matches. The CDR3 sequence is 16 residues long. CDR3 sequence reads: CASSLLGGQLNTEAFF. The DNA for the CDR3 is TGTGCCAGCAGTCTCCTGGGGGGACAGCTGAACACTGAAGCTTTCTTT.

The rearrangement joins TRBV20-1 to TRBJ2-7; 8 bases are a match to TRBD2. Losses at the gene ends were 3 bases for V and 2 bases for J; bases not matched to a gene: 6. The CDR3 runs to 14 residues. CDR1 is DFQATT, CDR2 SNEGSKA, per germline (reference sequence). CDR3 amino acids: CSARLAGDPYEQYF. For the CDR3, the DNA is TGCAGTGCTAGGCTAGCGGGCGACCCCTACGAGCAGTACTTC.

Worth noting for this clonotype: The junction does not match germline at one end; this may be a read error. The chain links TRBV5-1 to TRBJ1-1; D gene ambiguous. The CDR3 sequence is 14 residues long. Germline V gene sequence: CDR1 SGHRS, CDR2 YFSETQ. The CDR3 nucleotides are TGCGCCAACAGCTTGCGAGCTTTGAACACTGAAGCTTTCTTT. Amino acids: CANSLRALNTEAFF.

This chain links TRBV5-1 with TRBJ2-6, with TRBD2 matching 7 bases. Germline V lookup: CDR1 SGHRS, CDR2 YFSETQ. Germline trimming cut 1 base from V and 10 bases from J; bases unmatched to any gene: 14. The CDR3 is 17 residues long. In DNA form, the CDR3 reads TGCGCCAGCAGCTTGTGGGGCGGTCGGGGGGAAGAGAACGTCCTGACTTTC. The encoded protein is CASSLWGGRGEENVLTF.

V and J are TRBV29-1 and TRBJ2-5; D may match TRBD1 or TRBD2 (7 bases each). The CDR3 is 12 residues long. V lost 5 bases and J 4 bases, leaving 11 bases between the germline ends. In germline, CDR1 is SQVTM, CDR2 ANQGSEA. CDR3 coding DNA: TGCAGCGTTCAGGGGGGGCGAGAGACCCAGTACTTC. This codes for CSVQGGRETQYF.

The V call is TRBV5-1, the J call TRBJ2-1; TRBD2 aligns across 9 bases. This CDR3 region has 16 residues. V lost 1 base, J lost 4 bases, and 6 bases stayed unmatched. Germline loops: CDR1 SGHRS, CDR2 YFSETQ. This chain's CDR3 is CASSLSLAGRYNEQFF. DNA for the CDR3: TGCGCCAGCAGCTTGTCGCTAGCGGGAAGGTACAATGAGCAGTTCTTC.

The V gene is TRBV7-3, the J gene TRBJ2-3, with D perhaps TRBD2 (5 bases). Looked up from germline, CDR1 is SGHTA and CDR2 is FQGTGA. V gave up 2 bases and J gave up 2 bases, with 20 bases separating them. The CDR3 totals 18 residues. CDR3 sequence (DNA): TGTGCCAGCAGCTTAGCTGCCGTAGCCGGAGGAAACACAGATACGCAGTATTTT. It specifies CASSLAAVAGGNTDTQYF. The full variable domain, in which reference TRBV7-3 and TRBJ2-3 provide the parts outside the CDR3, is GAGVSQTPSNKVTEKGKYVELRCDPISGHTALYWYRQSLGQGPEFLIYFQGTGAADDSGLPNDRFFAVRPEGSVSTLKIQRTERGDSAVYLCASSLAAVAGGNTDTQYFGPGTRLTVL.

The CDR3 DNA reads as TGTGCCAGCAGTGACTCACAGGGGGCAGATACGCAGTATTTT. Translation gives CASSDSQGADTQYF. V is TRBV6-4 and J is TRBJ2-3; 8 bases line up with TRBD1. Germline loops: CDR1 MRHNA, CDR2 SNTAGT. V shed 0 bases and J 4 bases; nucleotides not matched to a gene: 0. The CDR3 extends over 14 amino acids.